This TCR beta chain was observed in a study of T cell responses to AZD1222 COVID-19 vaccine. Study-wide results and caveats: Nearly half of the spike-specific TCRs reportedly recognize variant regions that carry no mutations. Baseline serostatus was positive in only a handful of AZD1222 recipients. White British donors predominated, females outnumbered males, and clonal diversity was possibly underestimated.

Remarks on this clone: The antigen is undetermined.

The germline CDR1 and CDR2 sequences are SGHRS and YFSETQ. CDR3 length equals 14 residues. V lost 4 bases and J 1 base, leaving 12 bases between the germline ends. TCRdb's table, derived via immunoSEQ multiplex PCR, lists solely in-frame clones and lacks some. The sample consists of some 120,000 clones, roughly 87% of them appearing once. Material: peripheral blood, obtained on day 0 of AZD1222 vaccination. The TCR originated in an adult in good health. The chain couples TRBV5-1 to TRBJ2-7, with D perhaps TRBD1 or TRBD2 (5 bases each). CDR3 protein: CASSAGTDSYEQYF. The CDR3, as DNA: TGCGCCAGCAGCGCTGGGACGGATTCCTACGAGCAGTACTTC.